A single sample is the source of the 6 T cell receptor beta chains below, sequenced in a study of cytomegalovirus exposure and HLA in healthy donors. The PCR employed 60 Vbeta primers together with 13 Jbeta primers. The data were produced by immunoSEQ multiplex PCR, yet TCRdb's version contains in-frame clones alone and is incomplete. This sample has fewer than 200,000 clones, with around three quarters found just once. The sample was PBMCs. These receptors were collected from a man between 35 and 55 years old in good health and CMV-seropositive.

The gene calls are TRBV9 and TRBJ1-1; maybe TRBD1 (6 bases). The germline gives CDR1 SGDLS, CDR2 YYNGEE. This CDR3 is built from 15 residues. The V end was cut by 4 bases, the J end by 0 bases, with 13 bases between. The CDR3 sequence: CASSTGTGMNTEAFF. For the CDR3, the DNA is TGTGCCAGCAGCACAGGGACGGGGATGAACACTGAAGCTTTCTTT. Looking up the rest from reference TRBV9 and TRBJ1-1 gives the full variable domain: DSGVTQTPKHLITATGQRVTLRCSPRSGDLSVYWYQQSLDQGLQFLIQYYNGEERAKGNILERFSAQQFPDLHSELNLSSLELGDSALYFCASSTGTGMNTEAFFGQGTRLTVV.

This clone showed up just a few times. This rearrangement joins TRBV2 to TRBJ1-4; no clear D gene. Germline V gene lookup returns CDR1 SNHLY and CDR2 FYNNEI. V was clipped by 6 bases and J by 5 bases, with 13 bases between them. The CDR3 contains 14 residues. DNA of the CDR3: TGTGCCAGCAGGGCAGACGCACTAAATGAAAAACTGTTTTTT. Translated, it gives CASRADALNEKLFF.

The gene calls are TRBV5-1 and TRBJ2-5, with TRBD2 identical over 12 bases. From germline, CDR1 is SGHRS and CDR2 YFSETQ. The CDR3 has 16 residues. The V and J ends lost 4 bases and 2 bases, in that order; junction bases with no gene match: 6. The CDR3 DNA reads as TGCGCCAGCAGCACAGGACTAGCGGGGAGTCAAGAGACCCAGTACTTC. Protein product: CASSTGLAGSQETQYF.

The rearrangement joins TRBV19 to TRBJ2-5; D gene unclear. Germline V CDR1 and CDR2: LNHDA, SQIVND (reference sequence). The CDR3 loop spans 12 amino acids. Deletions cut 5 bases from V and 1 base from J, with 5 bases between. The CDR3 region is CASSGFQETQYF. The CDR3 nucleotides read TGTGCCAGTAGTGGCTTCCAAGAGACCCAGTACTTC.

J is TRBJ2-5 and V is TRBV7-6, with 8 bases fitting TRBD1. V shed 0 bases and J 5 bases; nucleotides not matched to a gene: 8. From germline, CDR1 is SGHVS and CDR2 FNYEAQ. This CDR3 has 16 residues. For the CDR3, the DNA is TGTGCCAGCAGCTTAGCGGGGGCAGGACAGGGTGAGACCCAGTACTTC. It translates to CASSLAGAGQGETQYF. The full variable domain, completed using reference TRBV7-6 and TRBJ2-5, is GAGVSQSPRYKVTKRGQDVALRCDPISGHVSLYWYRQALGQGPEFLTYFNYEAQQDKSGLPNDRFSAERPEGSISTLTIQRTEQRDSAMYRCASSLAGAGQGETQYFGPGTRLLVL.

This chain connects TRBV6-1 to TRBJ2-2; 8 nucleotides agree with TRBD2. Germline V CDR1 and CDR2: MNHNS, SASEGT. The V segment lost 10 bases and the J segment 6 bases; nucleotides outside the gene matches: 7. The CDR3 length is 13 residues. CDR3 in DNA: TGTGCCACGGGGGGGTCGATCCCCGGGGAGCTGTTTTTT. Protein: CATGGSIPGELFF.